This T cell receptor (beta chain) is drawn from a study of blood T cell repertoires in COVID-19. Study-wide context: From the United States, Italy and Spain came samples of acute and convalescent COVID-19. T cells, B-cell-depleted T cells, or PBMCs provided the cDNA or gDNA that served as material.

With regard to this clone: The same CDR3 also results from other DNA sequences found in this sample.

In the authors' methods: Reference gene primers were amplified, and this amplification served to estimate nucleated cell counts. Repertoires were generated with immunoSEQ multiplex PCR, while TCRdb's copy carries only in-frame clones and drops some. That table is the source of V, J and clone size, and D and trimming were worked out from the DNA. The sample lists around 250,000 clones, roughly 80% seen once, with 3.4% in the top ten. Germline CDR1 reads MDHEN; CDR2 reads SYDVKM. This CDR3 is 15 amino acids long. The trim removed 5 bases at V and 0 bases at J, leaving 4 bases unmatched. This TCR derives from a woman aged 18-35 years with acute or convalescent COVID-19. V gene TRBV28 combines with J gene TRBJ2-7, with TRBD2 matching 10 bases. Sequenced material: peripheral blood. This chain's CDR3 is CASSLGLAASYEQYF. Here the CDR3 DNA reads TGTGCCAGCAGTCTCGGACTAGCGGCCTCCTACGAGCAGTACTTC. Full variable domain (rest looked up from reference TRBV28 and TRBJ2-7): DVKVTQSSRYLVKRTGEKVFLECVQDMDHENMFWYRQDPGLGLRLIYFSYDVKMKEKGDIPEGYSVSREKKERFSLILESASTNQTSMYLCASSLGLAASYEQYFGPGTRLTVT.